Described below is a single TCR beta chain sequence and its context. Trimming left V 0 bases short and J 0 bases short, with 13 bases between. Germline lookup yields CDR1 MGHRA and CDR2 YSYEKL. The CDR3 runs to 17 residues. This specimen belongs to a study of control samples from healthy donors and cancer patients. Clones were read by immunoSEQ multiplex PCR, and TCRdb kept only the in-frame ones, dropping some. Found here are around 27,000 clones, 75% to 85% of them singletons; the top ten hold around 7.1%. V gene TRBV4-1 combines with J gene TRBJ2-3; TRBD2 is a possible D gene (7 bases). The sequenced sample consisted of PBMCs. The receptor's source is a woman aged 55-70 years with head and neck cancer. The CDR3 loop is CASSQETGLDSTDTQYF. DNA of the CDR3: TGCGCCAGCAGCCAAGAGACAGGACTAGATAGCACAGATACGCAGTATTTT.